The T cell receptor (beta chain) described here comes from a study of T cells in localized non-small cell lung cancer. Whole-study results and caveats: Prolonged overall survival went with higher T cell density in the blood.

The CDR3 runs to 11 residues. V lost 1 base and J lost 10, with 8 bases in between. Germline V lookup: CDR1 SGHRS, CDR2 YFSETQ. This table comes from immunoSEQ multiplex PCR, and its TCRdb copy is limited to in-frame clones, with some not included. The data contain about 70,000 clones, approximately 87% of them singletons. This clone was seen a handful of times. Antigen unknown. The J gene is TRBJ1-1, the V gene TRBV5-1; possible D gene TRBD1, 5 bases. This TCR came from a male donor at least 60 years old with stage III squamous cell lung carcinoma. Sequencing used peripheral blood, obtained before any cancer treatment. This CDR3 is CASSLTGTAFF. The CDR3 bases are TGCGCCAGCAGCTTGACAGGCACAGCTTTCTTT.